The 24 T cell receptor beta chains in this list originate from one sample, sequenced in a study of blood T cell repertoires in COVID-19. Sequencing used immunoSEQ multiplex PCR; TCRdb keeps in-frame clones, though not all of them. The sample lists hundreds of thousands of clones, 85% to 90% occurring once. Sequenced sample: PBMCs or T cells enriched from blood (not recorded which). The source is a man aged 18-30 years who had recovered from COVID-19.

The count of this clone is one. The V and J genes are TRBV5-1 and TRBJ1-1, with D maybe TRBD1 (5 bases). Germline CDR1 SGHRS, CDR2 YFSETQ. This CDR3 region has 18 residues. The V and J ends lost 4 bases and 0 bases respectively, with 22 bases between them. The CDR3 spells CASSPPGGGPPLNTEAFF. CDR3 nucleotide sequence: TGCGCCAGCAGCCCGCCGGGGGGTGGTCCCCCCCTGAACACTGAAGCTTTCTTT.

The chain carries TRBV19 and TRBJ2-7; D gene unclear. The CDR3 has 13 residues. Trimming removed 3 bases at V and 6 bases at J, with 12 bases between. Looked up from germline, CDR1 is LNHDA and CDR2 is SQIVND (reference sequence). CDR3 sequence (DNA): TGTGCCAGTAGTATCCAACTTAGAGGCGAGCAGTACTTC. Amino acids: CASSIQLRGEQYF. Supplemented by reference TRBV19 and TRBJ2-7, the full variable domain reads DGGITQSPKYLFRKEGQNVTLSCEQNLNHDAMYWYRQDPGQGLRLIYYSQIVNDFQKGDIAEGYSVSREKKESFPLTVTSAQKNPTAFYLCASSIQLRGEQYFGPGTRLTVT.

The DNA for the CDR3 is TGTGCCAGCAGTCTTAGCGGGTCCCCCTACAATGAGCAGTTCTTC. It specifies CASSLSGSPYNEQFF. The chain recombines TRBV6-5 with TRBJ2-1; TRBD2 aligns across 7 bases. Per germline, CDR1 MNHEY and CDR2 SVGAGI. V dropped 5 bases and J dropped 2; count of bases not matched to a gene: 6. The CDR3 extends over 15 amino acids.

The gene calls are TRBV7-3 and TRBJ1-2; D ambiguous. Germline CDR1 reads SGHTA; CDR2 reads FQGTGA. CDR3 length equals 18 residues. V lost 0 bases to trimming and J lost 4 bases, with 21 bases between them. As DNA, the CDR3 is TGTGCCAGCAGCTTAACTCCCCCTCAAAAACGGGAATTCTATGGCTACACCTTC. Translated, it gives CASSLTPPQKREFYGYTF.

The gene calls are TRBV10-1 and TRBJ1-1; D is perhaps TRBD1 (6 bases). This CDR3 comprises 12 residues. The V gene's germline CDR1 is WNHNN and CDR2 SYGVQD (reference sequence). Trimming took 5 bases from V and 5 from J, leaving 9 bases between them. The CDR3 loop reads CASSNRETEAFF. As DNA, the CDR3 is TGCGCCAGCAGTAACAGGGAAACTGAAGCTTTCTTT.

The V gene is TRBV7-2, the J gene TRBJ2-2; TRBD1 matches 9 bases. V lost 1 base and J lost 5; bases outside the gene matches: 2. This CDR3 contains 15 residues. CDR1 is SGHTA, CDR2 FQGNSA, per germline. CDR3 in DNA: TGTGCCAGCAGCTTAGTAGGGACAGGGACCGGGGAGCTGTTTTTT. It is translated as CASSLVGTGTGELFF.

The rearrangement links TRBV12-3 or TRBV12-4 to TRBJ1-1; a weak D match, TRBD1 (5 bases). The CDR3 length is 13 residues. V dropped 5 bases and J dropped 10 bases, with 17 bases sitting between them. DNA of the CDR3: TGTGCCAGCAGTCTTCAGGGACGGGAGGGAGCTTTCTTT. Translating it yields CASSLQGREGAFF.

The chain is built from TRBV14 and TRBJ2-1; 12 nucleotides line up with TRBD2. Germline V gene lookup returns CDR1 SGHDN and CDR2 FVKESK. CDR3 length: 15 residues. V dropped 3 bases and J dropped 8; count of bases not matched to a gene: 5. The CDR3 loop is CASSQTSGRNYEQFF. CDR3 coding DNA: TGTGCCAGCAGCCAGACTAGCGGGAGAAACTATGAGCAGTTCTTC. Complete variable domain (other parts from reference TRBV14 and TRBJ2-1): EAGVTQFPSHSVIEKGQTVTLRCDPISGHDNLYWYRRVMGKEIKFLLHFVKESKQDESGMPNNRFLAERTGGTYSTLKVQPAELEDSGVYFCASSQTSGRNYEQFFGPGTRLTVL.

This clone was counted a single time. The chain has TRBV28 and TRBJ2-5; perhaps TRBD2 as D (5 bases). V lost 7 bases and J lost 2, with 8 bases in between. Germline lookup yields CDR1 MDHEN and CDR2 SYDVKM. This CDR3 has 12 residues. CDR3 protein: CASKRSQETQYF. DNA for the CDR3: TGTGCCAGCAAGCGGAGTCAAGAGACCCAGTACTTC.

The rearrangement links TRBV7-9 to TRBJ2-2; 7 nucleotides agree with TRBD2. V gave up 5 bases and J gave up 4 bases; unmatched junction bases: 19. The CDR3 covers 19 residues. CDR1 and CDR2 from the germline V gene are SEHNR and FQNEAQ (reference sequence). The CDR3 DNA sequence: TGTGCCAGCAGCCTAGGACACTACAGACTAGCTTCAAGCACCGGGGAGCTGTTTTTT. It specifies CASSLGHYRLASSTGELFF.

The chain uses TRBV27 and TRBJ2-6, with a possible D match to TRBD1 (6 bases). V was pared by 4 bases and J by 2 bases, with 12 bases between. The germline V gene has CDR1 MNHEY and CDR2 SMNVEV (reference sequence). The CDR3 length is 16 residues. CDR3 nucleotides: TGTGCCAGCAGTTCACTCCGACAGGCTGGGGCCAACGTCCTGACTTTC. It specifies CASSSLRQAGANVLTF.

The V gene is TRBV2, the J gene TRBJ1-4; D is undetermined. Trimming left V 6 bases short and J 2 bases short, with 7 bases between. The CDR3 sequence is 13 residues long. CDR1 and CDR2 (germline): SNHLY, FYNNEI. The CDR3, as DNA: TGTGCCAGCAGGGTCGGGACTAATGAAAAACTGTTTTTT. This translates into CASRVGTNEKLFF.

CDR3 residues: CASSLAAGAFYEQYF. CDR3 nucleotide sequence: TGTGCCAGCAGCTTAGCGGCGGGAGCCTTCTACGAGCAGTACTTC. The genes are TRBV7-6 and TRBJ2-7, with TRBD2 matching 7 bases. The V gene end was trimmed by 0 bases and the J gene end by 3 bases; junction bases not matched to a gene: 5. The germline V gene has CDR1 SGHVS and CDR2 FNYEAQ. This CDR3 contains 15 residues.

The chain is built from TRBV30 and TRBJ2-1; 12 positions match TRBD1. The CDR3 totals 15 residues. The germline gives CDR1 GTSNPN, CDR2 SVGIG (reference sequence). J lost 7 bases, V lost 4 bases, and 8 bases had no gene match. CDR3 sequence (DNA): TGTGCCTGGAACATGGGACAGGGGGCTTGGAATGAGCAGTTCTTC. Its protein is CAWNMGQGAWNEQFF.

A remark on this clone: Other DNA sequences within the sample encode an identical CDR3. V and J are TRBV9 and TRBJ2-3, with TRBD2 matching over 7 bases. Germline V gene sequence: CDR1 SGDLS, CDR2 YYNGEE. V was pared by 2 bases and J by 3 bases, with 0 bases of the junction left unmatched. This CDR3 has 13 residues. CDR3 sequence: CASSVGGTDTQYF. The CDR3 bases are TGTGCCAGCAGCGTGGGGGGGACAGATACGCAGTATTTT.

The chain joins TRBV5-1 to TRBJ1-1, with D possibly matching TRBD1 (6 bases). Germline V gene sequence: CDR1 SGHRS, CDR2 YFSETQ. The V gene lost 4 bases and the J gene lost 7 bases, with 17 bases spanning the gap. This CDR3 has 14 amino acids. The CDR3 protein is CASSQRQDQYEAFF. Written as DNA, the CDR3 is TGCGCCAGCAGCCAGAGACAGGACCAATATGAAGCTTTCTTT. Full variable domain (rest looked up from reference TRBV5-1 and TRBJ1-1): KAGVTQTPRYLIKTRGQQVTLSCSPISGHRSVSWYQQTPGQGLQFLFEYFSETQRNKGNFPGRFSGRQFSNSRSEMNVSTLELGDSALYLCASSQRQDQYEAFFGQGTRLTVV.

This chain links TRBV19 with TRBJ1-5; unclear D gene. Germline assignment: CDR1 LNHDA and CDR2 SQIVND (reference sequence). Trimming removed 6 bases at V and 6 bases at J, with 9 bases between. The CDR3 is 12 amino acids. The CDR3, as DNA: TGTGCCAGTAGCCACGGGTTTCAGCCCCAGCATTTT. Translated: CASSHGFQPQHF.

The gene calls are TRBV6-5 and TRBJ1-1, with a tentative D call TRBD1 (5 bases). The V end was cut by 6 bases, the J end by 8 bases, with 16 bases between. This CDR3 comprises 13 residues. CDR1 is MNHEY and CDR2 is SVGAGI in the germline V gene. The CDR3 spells CASSLDTSLEAFF. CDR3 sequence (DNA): TGTGCCAGCAGCCTGGACACGTCCCTCGAAGCTTTCTTT.

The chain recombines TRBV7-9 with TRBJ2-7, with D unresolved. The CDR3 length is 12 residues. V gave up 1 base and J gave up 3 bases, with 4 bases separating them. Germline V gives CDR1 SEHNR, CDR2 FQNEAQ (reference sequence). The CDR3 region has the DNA TGTGCCAGCAGCTTAGGTTACTACGAGCAGTACTTC. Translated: CASSLGYYEQYF. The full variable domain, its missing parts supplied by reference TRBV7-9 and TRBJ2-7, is DTGVSQNPRHKITKRGQNVTFRCDPISEHNRLYWYRQTLGQGPEFLTYFQNEAQLEKSRLLSDRFSAERPKGSFSTLEIQRTEQGDSAMYLCASSLGYYEQYFGPGTRLTVT.

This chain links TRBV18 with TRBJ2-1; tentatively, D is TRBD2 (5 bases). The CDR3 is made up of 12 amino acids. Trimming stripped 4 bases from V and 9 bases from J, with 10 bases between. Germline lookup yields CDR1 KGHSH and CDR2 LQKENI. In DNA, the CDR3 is TGTGCCAGCTCACAGCTCGGGGTTGAGCAGTTCTTC. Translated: CASSQLGVEQFF.

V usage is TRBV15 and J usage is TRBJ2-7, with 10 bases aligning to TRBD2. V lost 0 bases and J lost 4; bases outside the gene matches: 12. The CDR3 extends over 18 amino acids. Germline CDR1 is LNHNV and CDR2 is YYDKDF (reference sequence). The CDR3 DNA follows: TGTGCCACCAGCAGAGATAGACTAGCGGGCGGAAAAAAATACGAGCAGTACTTC. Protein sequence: CATSRDRLAGGKKYEQYF.

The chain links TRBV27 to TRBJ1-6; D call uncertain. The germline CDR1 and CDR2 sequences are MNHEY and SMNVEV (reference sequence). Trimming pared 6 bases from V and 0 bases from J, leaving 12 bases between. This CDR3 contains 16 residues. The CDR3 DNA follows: TGTGCCAGCAGAACGGGTACAAGCTCCTATAATTCACCCCTCCACTTT. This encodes CASRTGTSSYNSPLHF.

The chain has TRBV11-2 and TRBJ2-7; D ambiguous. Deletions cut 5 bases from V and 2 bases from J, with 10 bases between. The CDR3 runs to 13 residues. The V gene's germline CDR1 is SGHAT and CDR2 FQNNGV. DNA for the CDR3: TGTGCCAGCAGCGTTTGGCCCCCCTACGAGCAGTACTTC. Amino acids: CASSVWPPYEQYF.

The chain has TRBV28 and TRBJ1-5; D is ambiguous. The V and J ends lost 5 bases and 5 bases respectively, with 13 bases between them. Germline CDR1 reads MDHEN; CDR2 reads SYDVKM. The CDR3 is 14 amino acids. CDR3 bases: TGTGCCAGCAGTCTCAGCGGATGGCATCAGCCCCAGCATTTT. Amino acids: CASSLSGWHQPQHF.